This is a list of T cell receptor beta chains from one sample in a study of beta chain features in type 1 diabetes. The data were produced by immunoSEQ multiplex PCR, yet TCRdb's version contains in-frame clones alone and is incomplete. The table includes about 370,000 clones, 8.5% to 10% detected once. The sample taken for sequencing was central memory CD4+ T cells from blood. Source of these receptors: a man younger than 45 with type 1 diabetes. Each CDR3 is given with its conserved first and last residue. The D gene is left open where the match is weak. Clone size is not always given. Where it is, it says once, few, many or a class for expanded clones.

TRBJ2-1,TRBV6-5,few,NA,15,TGTGCCAGCAGTCTGGGACACAGCTCCTACAATGAGCAGTTCTTC,CASSLGHSSYNEQFF
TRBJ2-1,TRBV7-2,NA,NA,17,TGTGCCAGCAGCTTAAGGGCGTGGGCAGTCTCCTACAATGAGCAGTTCTTC,CASSLRAWAVSYNEQFF
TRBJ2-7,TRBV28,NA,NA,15,TGTGCCAGCAGTTTCCGCAGGGCCCCCTCCTACGAGCAGTACTTC,CASSFRRAPSYEQYF
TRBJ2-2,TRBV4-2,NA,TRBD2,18,TGTGCCAGCAGCCAAGTCGGCGGCGGGAGTATGGGCACCGGGGAGCTGTTTTTT,CASSQVGGGSMGTGELFF
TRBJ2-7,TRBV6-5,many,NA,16,TGTGCCAGCAGTTACTCGAAGGGTTTGTATGGCTACGAGCAGTACTTC,CASSYSKGLYGYEQYF
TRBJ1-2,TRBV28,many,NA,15,TGTGCCAGCAGTCCAGGACAGAGCCGATCTTATGGCTACACCTTC,CASSPGQSRSYGYTF
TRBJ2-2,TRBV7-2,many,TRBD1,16,TGTGCCAGCAGCTATTGGACAGGGGCGAACACCGGGGAGCTGTTTTTT,CASSYWTGANTGELFF
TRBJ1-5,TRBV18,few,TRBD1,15,TGTGCCAGCTCAGGGACAGGGGCCCAGGGGCGGCCCCAGCATTTT,CASSGTGAQGRPQHF
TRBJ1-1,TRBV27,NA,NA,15,TGTGCCAGCAGTCGGCCTAGGGTGGCGGGCACTGAAGCTTTCTTT,CASSRPRVAGTEAFF
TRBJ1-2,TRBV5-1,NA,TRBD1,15,TGCGCCAGCAGCTCAGGAAAACAGGGGATTTATGGCTACACCTTC,CASSSGKQGIYGYTF
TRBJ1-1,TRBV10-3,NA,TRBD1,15,TGTGCCATCAATGGACAGGGTACAATGAACACTGAAGCTTTCTTT,CAINGQGTMNTEAFF
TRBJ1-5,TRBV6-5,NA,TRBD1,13,TGTGCCAGCAGTCGGACAGGGAATCAGCCCCAGCATTTT,CASSRTGNQPQHF
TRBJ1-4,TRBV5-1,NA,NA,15,TGCGCCAGCAGCCGGGGGGCGAATTCTAATGAAAAACTGTTTTTT,CASSRGANSNEKLFF
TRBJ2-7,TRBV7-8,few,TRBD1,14,TGTGCCAGCAGCTTTATCGGGACAGTCTACGAGCAGTACTTC,CASSFIGTVYEQYF
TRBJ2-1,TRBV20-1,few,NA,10,TGCAGTGCTTCTCCTGGGGAGCAGTTCTTC,CSASPGEQFF
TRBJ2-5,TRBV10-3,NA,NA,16,TGTGCCATCAGGGCCTCGATCCTGGGGGGAACAGAGACCCAGTACTTC,CAIRASILGGTETQYF
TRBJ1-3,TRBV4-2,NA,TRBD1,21,TGTGCCAGCAGCCTCGAAGTAGGGACAGGGGGGAAAATCAACCCTGGAAACACCATATATTTT,CASSLEVGTGGKINPGNTIYF
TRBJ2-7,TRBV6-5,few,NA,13,TGTGCCAGCAGTAGCAGGGATTCGGGCGAGCAGTACTTC,CASSSRDSGEQYF
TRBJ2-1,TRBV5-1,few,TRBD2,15,TGCGCCAGCAGCTTGTATGGGGGAGGGCCCGATGAGCAGTTCTTC,CASSLYGGGPDEQFF
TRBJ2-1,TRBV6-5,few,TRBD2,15,TGTGCCAGCAGTCTAGGGACTAGCGGGAGCAATGAGCAGTTCTTC,CASSLGTSGSNEQFF
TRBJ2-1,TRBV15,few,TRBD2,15,TGTGCCACCAGCAGAGATACCGGGGGGAACAATGAGCAGTTCTTC,CATSRDTGGNNEQFF
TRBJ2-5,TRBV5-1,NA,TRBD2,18,TGCGCCAGCAGCTTGGGAGATCTTAGCGGGAGTTATCAAGAGACCCAGTACTTC,CASSLGDLSGSYQETQYF
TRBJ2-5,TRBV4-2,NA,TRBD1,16,TGTGCCAGCAGCCAAGGTGGGACAGGGCCTGAAGAGACCCAGTACTTC,CASSQGGTGPEETQYF
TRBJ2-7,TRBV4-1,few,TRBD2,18,TGCGCCAGCAGCCAAGACCGCGCAACAAGCGGGGGCAGCGACGAGCAGTACTTC,CASSQDRATSGGSDEQYF
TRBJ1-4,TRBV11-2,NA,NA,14,TGTGCCAGCAATACAGGTTACAGGGATGAAAAACTGTTTTTT,CASNTGYRDEKLFF
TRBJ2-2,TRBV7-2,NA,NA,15,TGTGCCAGCAGCTTTGGGAGGGGGTCTCAAGGGGAGCTGTTTTTT,CASSFGRGSQGELFF
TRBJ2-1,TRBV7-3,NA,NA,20,TGTGCCAGCAGCAAGACCCACAGTCGTCTAGCGCAAAGCTCCTACAATGAGCAGTTCTTC,CASSKTHSRLAQSSYNEQFF
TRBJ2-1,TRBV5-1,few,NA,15,TGCGCCAGCAGCTGGGGGTTTAGCCTCCCCAATGAGCAGTTCTTC,CASSWGFSLPNEQFF
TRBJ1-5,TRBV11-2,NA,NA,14,TGTGCCAGCAGCTCAACAGGGATGGATCAGCCCCAGCATTTT,CASSSTGMDQPQHF
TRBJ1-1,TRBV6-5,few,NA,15,TGTGCCAGCAAGGGGAGCGCCTCCCTGAACACTGAAGCTTTCTTT,CASKGSASLNTEAFF
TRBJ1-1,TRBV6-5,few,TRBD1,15,TGTGCCAGCAGTTCCTCGACAGGGGGACGGACTGAAGCTTTCTTT,CASSSSTGGRTEAFF
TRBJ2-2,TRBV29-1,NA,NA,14,TGCAGCGTTGATGACAGGAAGAACACCGGGGAGCTGTTTTTT,CSVDDRKNTGELFF
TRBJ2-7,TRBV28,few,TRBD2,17,TGTGCCAGCAGTTTACCCCAACTAGCGGGAGGTCAGTACGAGCAGTACTTC,CASSLPQLAGGQYEQYF
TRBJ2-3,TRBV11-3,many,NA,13,TGTGCCAGCAGCAGAGACAGCACAGATACGCAGTATTTT,CASSRDSTDTQYF
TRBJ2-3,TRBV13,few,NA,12,TGTGCCAGCAGCCCGCGGTTGGATACGCAGTATTTT,CASSPRLDTQYF
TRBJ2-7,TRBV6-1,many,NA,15,TGTGCCAGCAGGACAGGTTTCAGAAGCTCCTACGAGCAGTACTTC,CASRTGFRSSYEQYF
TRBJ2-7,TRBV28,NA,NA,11,TGTGCCAGCAGAACAAGAGGTCAGCAGTACTTC,CASRTRGQQYF
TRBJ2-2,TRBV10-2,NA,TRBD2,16,TGCGCCAGCAGGCATAGCGGGAGGAAAGAGGGCGGGGAGCTGTTTTTT,CASRHSGRKEGGELFF
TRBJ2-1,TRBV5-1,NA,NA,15,TGCGCCAGCAGCTTGATGGCAGATGCCTACAATGAGCAGTTCTTC,CASSLMADAYNEQFF
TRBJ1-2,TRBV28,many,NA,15,TGTGCCAGCTCGCCCCCAGGGGCAGCTAACTATGGCTACACCTTC,CASSPPGAANYGYTF
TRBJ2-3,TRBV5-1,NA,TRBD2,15,TGCGCCAGCAGCTTTAGCGGGATGGGCACAGATACGCAGTATTTT,CASSFSGMGTDTQYF
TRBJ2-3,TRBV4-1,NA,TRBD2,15,TGCGCCAGCAGCCTCGGGCTAGCGGCCACAGATACGCAGTATTTT,CASSLGLAATDTQYF
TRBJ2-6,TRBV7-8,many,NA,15,TGTGCCAGCAGCTTCGGGTCGTCTGGGGCCAACGTCCTGACTTTC,CASSFGSSGANVLTF
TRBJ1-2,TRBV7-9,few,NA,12,TGTGCCAGCAGCTTGACAGGCTATGGCTACACCTTC,CASSLTGYGYTF
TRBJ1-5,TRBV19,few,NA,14,TGTGCCAGTAGTAAGGCAGGGGACAATCAGCCCCAGCATTTT,CASSKAGDNQPQHF